The rows below give T cell receptor beta chains drawn from one sample of a study of T cell clusters in autoimmune cytopenias. With the multiplex PCR reads reprocessed, TCRdb shows one record per CDR3 protein and no DNA. Its clone listing holds over 6,000 distinct CDR3 sequences. A further study also used this sample, focusing on T cell repertoires in aging, cancer and after chemotherapy.

The specimen sequenced was peripheral blood. The receptors here all came from a human donor in good health. The CDR3 runs from the conserved cysteine through the conserved F or W. Only part of the rows carry a size: once, few, many, or a class if the clone is expanded.

v_call	clone_size	j_call	cdr3_aa
TRBV19	medium-sized	TRBJ2-3	CASREGADTQYF
TRBV30	medium-sized	TRBJ1-2	CAWNRDRDGYTF
TRBV5-5	NA	TRBJ1-1	CASSRDLTGGNTEAFF
TRBV5-4	medium-sized	TRBJ2-3	CASSSQSDTQYF
TRBV7-9	NA	TRBJ2-5	CASIERGGLQETQYF
TRBV11-1	NA	TRBJ2-3	CASSLSLAGGADTQYF
TRBV19	medium-sized	TRBJ2-1	CASRGGLAGENEQFF
TRBV20-1	NA	TRBJ1-6	CSARTGQGIHLFDSPLHF
TRBV19	medium-sized	TRBJ2-5	CASSLTRIETQYF
TRBV5-4	NA	TRBJ2-6	CASSLGGAGANVLTF